Listed below are T cell receptor beta chains from one sample, sequenced in a study of blood T cell repertoires in COVID-19. The data were produced by immunoSEQ multiplex PCR, yet TCRdb's version contains in-frame clones alone and is incomplete. Of about 240,000 clones in the sample, roughly 88% were seen once. Sequenced input: peripheral blood. These receptors all come from a man at least 80 years old with acute or convalescent COVID-19. Each CDR3 is given with its conserved first and last residue. Each record gives: V gene, CDR3 length, D gene, J gene, clone size, CDR3 DNA, CDR3 protein. D genes are given only for firm matches. Some rows mark clone size as missing; the rest say once, few, many or name a class of expanded clone.

V: TRBV5-1; length: 15; D: -; J: TRBJ1-1; size: once; DNA: TGCGCCAGCAGCTTGGAGGGGGTTCGGGACACTGAAGCTTTCTTT; CDR3: CASSLEGVRDTEAFF
V: TRBV28; length: 15; D: -; J: TRBJ2-6; size: -; DNA: TGTGCCAGCAGTATCGGACATTCTGGGGCCAACGTCCTGACTTTC; CDR3: CASSIGHSGANVLTF
V: TRBV6-5; length: 14; D: -; J: TRBJ1-5; size: -; DNA: TGTGCCAGCAGTTACTCACAGGGCTTTCAGCCCCAGCATTTT; CDR3: CASSYSQGFQPQHF
V: TRBV11-3; length: 14; D: TRBD1; J: TRBJ2-2; size: -; DNA: TGTGCCAGCAGCTTAGGGCAGGGGGACGGGGAGCTGTTTTTT; CDR3: CASSLGQGDGELFF
V: TRBV20-1; length: 13; D: -; J: TRBJ2-7; size: -; DNA: TGCAGTGCTAGTAGGGGATTCACCTACGAGCAGTACTTC; CDR3: CSASRGFTYEQYF
V: TRBV5-1; length: 15; D: -; J: TRBJ2-5; size: -; DNA: TGCGCCAGCAGACCCACCGGGAGTCCCCAAGAGACCCAGTACTTC; CDR3: CASRPTGSPQETQYF
V: TRBV2; length: 13; D: -; J: TRBJ2-5; size: -; DNA: TGTGCCAGCAGGGACCTAGCTCCGGAGACCCAGTACTTC; CDR3: CASRDLAPETQYF
V: TRBV12-3/TRBV12-4; length: 12; D: -; J: TRBJ2-2; size: once; DNA: TGTGCCAGCAGTTTCTCGAGCGGGGAGCTGTTTTTT; CDR3: CASSFSSGELFF
V: TRBV28; length: 16; D: TRBD2; J: TRBJ2-6; size: few; DNA: TGTGCCAGCAGCTACGGGGGGGGCCTCGGGGCCAACGTCCTGACTTTC; CDR3: CASSYGGGLGANVLTF
V: TRBV27; length: 16; D: -; J: TRBJ1-5; size: -; DNA: TGTGCCAGCAGTCCAAGGACAGTGCCTTTCAATCAGCCCCAGCATTTT; CDR3: CASSPRTVPFNQPQHF
V: TRBV24-1; length: 17; D: TRBD2; J: TRBJ2-1; size: -; DNA: TGTGCCACCAGTGATTTGGGACTAGCGGGACGGAACAATGAGCAGTTCTTC; CDR3: CATSDLGLAGRNNEQFF
V: TRBV5-1; length: 13; D: -; J: TRBJ2-4; size: -; DNA: TGCGCCAGCAGGGAGGGTTCCGGGGGCATTCAGTACTTC; CDR3: CASREGSGGIQYF
V: TRBV29-1; length: 13; D: TRBD2; J: TRBJ2-7; size: few; DNA: TGCAGCGTCGCCACTAGCGGGAGCTACGAGCAGTACTTC; CDR3: CSVATSGSYEQYF
V: TRBV28; length: 14; D: -; J: TRBJ2-7; size: -; DNA: TGTGCCAGCAGTTCCTCACAGGGCGCCTACGAGCAGTACTTC; CDR3: CASSSSQGAYEQYF
V: TRBV15; length: 14; D: TRBD1; J: TRBJ2-1; size: few; DNA: TGTGCCACCAGCAGAGACAGGGGGTACAATGAGCAGTTCTTC; CDR3: CATSRDRGYNEQFF
V: TRBV18; length: 13; D: -; J: TRBJ2-1; size: -; DNA: TGTGCCAGCTCCGTCACATCCTACAATGAGCAGTTCTTC; CDR3: CASSVTSYNEQFF
V: TRBV19; length: 18; D: -; J: TRBJ1-1; size: -; DNA: TGTGCCAGTAGTATTTCTATCCGGCGGTTTTTAATGAACACTGAAGCTTTCTTT; CDR3: CASSISIRRFLMNTEAFF
V: TRBV3-1/TRBV3-2; length: 20; D: TRBD2; J: TRBJ2-7; size: -; DNA: TGTGCCAGCACCACGAAGCCCCAGGTCCCAGCGGGGGGTTTCTCCTACGAGCAGTACTTC; CDR3: CASTTKPQVPAGGFSYEQYF
V: TRBV12-3/TRBV12-4; length: 13; D: TRBD1; J: TRBJ2-5; size: -; DNA: TGTGCCAGCAGCAAGACAGGGATGGAGACCCAGTACTTC; CDR3: CASSKTGMETQYF
V: TRBV28; length: 17; D: TRBD2; J: TRBJ2-3; size: -; DNA: TGTGCCAGCAGTTTATTAGGACTAGCGGGGGCCACAGATACGCAGTATTTT; CDR3: CASSLLGLAGATDTQYF
V: TRBV6-4; length: 15; D: -; J: TRBJ2-7; size: -; DNA: TGTGCCAGCAGTGGGTACGGACAAAGCTTCTACGAGCAGTACTTC; CDR3: CASSGYGQSFYEQYF
V: TRBV6-4; length: 13; D: TRBD1; J: TRBJ1-2; size: -; DNA: TGTGCCAGCAGTGCCGGACAGGGAGGTGGCTACACCTTC; CDR3: CASSAGQGGGYTF
V: TRBV19; length: 18; D: TRBD1; J: TRBJ2-1; size: -; DNA: TGTGCCAGTAGTCCCGGAGGATCAGGGGGCGGGACCTACAATGAGCAGTTCTTC; CDR3: CASSPGGSGGGTYNEQFF
V: TRBV4-1; length: 15; D: -; J: TRBJ1-6; size: -; DNA: TGCGCCAGCAGCCAAGACGCGGGGGCTAGGACACCCCTCCACTTT; CDR3: CASSQDAGARTPLHF
V: TRBV5-1; length: 18; D: TRBD2; J: TRBJ2-1; size: -; DNA: TGCGCCAGCAGCTTGGGACTAGCGGGAGCCACCTCTTACAATGAGCAGTTCTTC; CDR3: CASSLGLAGATSYNEQFF
V: TRBV6-1; length: 15; D: -; J: TRBJ1-4; size: -; DNA: TGTGCCAGCAGTGAATTTGACAGCCTAAATGAAAAACTGTTTTTT; CDR3: CASSEFDSLNEKLFF
V: TRBV18; length: 15; D: -; J: TRBJ1-4; size: -; DNA: TGTGCCAGCTCCCCGGAGGCCGCAACTAATGAAAAACTGTTTTTT; CDR3: CASSPEAATNEKLFF
V: TRBV25-1; length: 14; D: -; J: TRBJ1-6; size: -; DNA: TGTGCCAGCAGTGAGCAGGGTGGGTATTCACCCCTCCACTTT; CDR3: CASSEQGGYSPLHF
V: TRBV6-5; length: 13; D: TRBD1; J: TRBJ2-7; size: -; DNA: TGTGCCAGCAACCGACAGGGAGCCTACGAGCAGTACTTC; CDR3: CASNRQGAYEQYF
V: TRBV7-9; length: 16; D: TRBD2; J: TRBJ2-2; size: -; DNA: TGTGCCAGCAGCCCGGCGGGGGGGGCGAACACCGGGGAGCTGTTTTTT; CDR3: CASSPAGGANTGELFF
V: TRBV28; length: 11; D: -; J: TRBJ1-4; size: -; DNA: TGTGCCAGCAGTCCCGGACTTAAGCTGTTTTTT; CDR3: CASSPGLKLFF
V: TRBV9; length: 18; D: TRBD2; J: TRBJ2-3; size: -; DNA: TGTGCCAGCAGCGTGGGAGTAGCGGGAGGTTCGGGCACAGATACGCAGTATTTT; CDR3: CASSVGVAGGSGTDTQYF
V: TRBV29-1; length: 14; D: TRBD1; J: TRBJ2-3; size: -; DNA: TGCAGCGCCCGGACAGGGAATGGCGCAGATACGCAGTATTTT; CDR3: CSARTGNGADTQYF
V: TRBV28; length: 16; D: TRBD1; J: TRBJ1-2; size: -; DNA: TGTGCCAGCAGTTTGGGGGGAGACAGGGGGCAATATGGCTACACCTTC; CDR3: CASSLGGDRGQYGYTF
V: TRBV7-2; length: 17; D: TRBD2; J: TRBJ2-2; size: -; DNA: TGTGCCAGCAGCGTTACTAGCGGGAGGGCCAGTGGGGGGGAGCTGTTTTTT; CDR3: CASSVTSGRASGGELFF
V: TRBV5-4; length: 13; D: -; J: TRBJ2-5; size: -; DNA: TGTGCCAGCAGCTCAAACATCCTAGAGACCCAGTACTTC; CDR3: CASSSNILETQYF
V: TRBV19; length: 14; D: -; J: TRBJ1-1; size: -; DNA: TGTGCCAGTTCACACAGGGCCCCGTCCACTGAAGCTTTCTTT; CDR3: CASSHRAPSTEAFF
V: TRBV6-1; length: 17; D: -; J: TRBJ2-5; size: -; DNA: TGTGCCAGCAGTGAAGCGGTTGTAGGGACTTTGCAAGAGACCCAGTACTTC; CDR3: CASSEAVVGTLQETQYF
V: TRBV19; length: 14; D: TRBD1; J: TRBJ1-2; size: -; DNA: TGTGCCAGTAGCCCGGGGACAGGGAACTATGGCTACACCTTC; CDR3: CASSPGTGNYGYTF
V: TRBV7-3; length: 16; D: TRBD1; J: TRBJ2-5; size: once; DNA: TGTGCCAGCAGCCAACTCGGGACAGGCATTCAAGAGACCCAGTACTTC; CDR3: CASSQLGTGIQETQYF
V: TRBV6-5; length: 15; D: TRBD2; J: TRBJ2-7; size: -; DNA: TGTGCCAGCAGGTTACAAGGTAGCGGGAGCTCTGGGCAGTACTTC; CDR3: CASRLQGSGSSGQYF
V: TRBV5-8; length: 14; D: -; J: TRBJ1-1; size: -; DNA: TGTGCCAGCAGCTTCGGACAGCCTAACACTGAAGCTTTCTTT; CDR3: CASSFGQPNTEAFF
V: TRBV5-8; length: 15; D: TRBD1; J: TRBJ2-2; size: -; DNA: TGTGCCAGCAGGTTCAACAGGGGGACCACCGGGGAGCTGTTTTTT; CDR3: CASRFNRGTTGELFF
V: TRBV24-1; length: 16; D: -; J: TRBJ1-5; size: -; DNA: TGTGCCACCAGTGTCGTCGCGGGGGATTTTGCTCAGCCCCAGCATTTT; CDR3: CATSVVAGDFAQPQHF
V: TRBV18; length: 16; D: TRBD1; J: TRBJ1-3; size: few; DNA: TGTGCCAGCTCCCTAAGGACAGGACCTACTGGAAACACCATATATTTT; CDR3: CASSLRTGPTGNTIYF
V: TRBV3-1/TRBV3-2; length: 17; D: -; J: TRBJ2-1; size: once; DNA: TGTGCCAGCAGCCAGTTGGCGGCGGCGAGCTCCTACAATGAGCAGTTCTTC; CDR3: CASSQLAAASSYNEQFF
V: TRBV12-3/TRBV12-4; length: 13; D: -; J: TRBJ2-2; size: -; DNA: TGTGCCAGCAGTCTCCAGGTGACCGGGGAGCTGTTTTTT; CDR3: CASSLQVTGELFF
V: TRBV9; length: 15; D: -; J: TRBJ2-1; size: -; DNA: TGTGCCAGCAGCGTTCGGACAGCCGCCTACAATGAGCAGTTCTTC; CDR3: CASSVRTAAYNEQFF
V: TRBV16; length: 16; D: -; J: TRBJ1-1; size: -; DNA: TGTGCCAGCAGCCAATCGGGGCCGGTCATGAACACTGAAGCTTTCTTT; CDR3: CASSQSGPVMNTEAFF
V: TRBV7-2; length: 12; D: -; J: TRBJ1-1; size: -; DNA: TGTGCCAGCAGCTTAGAAGCGGGTTTGGCTTTCTTT; CDR3: CASSLEAGLAFF
V: TRBV28; length: 13; D: -; J: TRBJ2-5; size: -; DNA: TGTGCCAGCAGTTTAGGCCAACCGGAGACCCAGTACTTC; CDR3: CASSLGQPETQYF
V: TRBV5-6; length: 15; D: -; J: TRBJ1-2; size: -; DNA: TGTGCCAGCAGCTTAATCGCGGGAGGTGGCTATGGCTACACCTTC; CDR3: CASSLIAGGGYGYTF
V: TRBV5-1; length: 15; D: -; J: TRBJ2-5; size: -; DNA: TGCGCCAGCAGCTTGGGGGCAGTGTACCAAGAGACCCAGTACTTC; CDR3: CASSLGAVYQETQYF